This TCR beta chain was recorded in a study of T cell clonality in common variable immunodeficiency (dated by TCRdb to 2014 to 2015). Summary of the overall study and its limitations: Fewer TCRbeta clones were shared among CVID subjects than among healthy controls (p < 0.0001). Even though DNA input was the same, control samples had an average of around 82,000 unique sequences each, compared with approximately 32,000 in CVID samples. Correlations of repertoire features with clinical complications were constrained by heterogeneity among patients within the CVID cohort. CVID TCRbeta sequences were reported to have fewer deletions and N-nucleotide insertions and to lack highly modified clones with 13 or more V deletions. It was noted by the authors that sequencing of the repertoires of T cell subpopulations would be needed to clarify the cause of the increased clonality in CVID. TCRbeta clonality was higher in CVID subjects than in healthy controls (t-test p = 0.018), and the increase was most characteristic of about a third of subjects.

Standard criteria were used to diagnose CVID, namely serum IgG, IgA and/or IgM reduced below the normal range together with specific antibody deficiency. A total of 44 subjects (about 15 female and roughly 30 male; age range 9 to 64 years, mean age around 40) were included in the CVID group. Predominantly Caucasian heritage was noted among both the CVID patients and the healthy controls. At the time of study participation, every CVID subject had been on replacement immunoglobulin therapy for at least one year. At blood collection, none of the CVID subjects was ill or on immunomodulatory or immunosuppressive medication. From each donor, roughly 5 to 8.5 ml of heparinized peripheral whole blood was collected. Genomic DNA from adults with common variable immune deficiency (CVID) and from healthy adult controls was the source for sequencing TCRbeta CDR3 repertoires. Diluted blood was density-centrifuged over Hypaque 1077 or Ficoll-Paque to isolate peripheral blood mononuclear cells. Genomic DNA was obtained from unsorted mononuclear cells through either Qiagen column purification or a centrifugation-based method.

CVID samples and control samples contributed equivalent amounts of genomic DNA as sequencing input. For every sample, a 60 bp segment covering the rearranged TCRbeta CDR3 region was amplified and then sequenced. The immunoSEQ assay, a bias-corrected multiplex PCR combined with high-throughput sequencing, was used to amplify TCRbeta. Concerning the study's data processing: Every unique nucleotide sequence counted as a clone and was annotated with V, D and J genes, copy number and frequency. Sequences were labeled productive if in frame, and non-productive if out of frame or containing stop codons. As previously described, clonality was calculated on the basis of Shannon's entropy. The predicted amino acid sequences of productive clones were used to derive mean CDR3 Kyte-Doolittle hydropathy. Scaled V gene usage was hierarchically clustered using Manhattan distance and complete linkage with the R hclust function. Sharing of clones by CDR3 amino acid sequence was evaluated through resampling of 12 repertoires per group over 100 rounds. The repertoires were screened for 70 published EBV-specific TCRbeta sequences and around 250 published CMV-specific TCRbeta sequences. A couple of CVID samples yielding fewer than 10,000 sequences were excluded from analysis, leaving fewer than 50 CVID repertoires. The clones in this table, taken by TCRdb from immuneACCESS, are in-frame only. Not every clone is retained; where verified, under half of the shortfall comes from an unresolved V gene, and the cause of the rest is unknown. The V and J calls and the clone size are those of that table, but D and trimming were determined from the DNA. With tens of thousands of clones recorded, this sample contains no clone counted only once. Roughly 6.7% of the sample is taken by the ten largest.

Trimming at the junction amounts to 0 bases on V and 9 bases on J, and the germline ends lie 3 bases apart. Based on the germline V gene, the CDR1 and CDR2 sequences are MNHEY and SVGEGT. The CDR3 measures 11 amino acids from cysteine to phenylalanine. Part of the CDR3 DNA is given, 24 bases translated from base 1. Note on this clone: Its antigen specificity is not known. Coverage ceases 3 residues before the CDR3 finishes, and the germline J gene fills in the end.

The source of this sequence is a human donor with common variable immunodeficiency. The sequence is built from TRBV6-2 or TRBV6-3 and TRBJ2-1; no confident D gene assignment can be made. Sample: peripheral blood mononuclear cells. The CDR3 sequence is CASSYSGEQFF. The sequenced part of the CDR3 DNA is TGTGCCAGCAGTTACTCCGGTGAG.